This is a list of T cell receptor beta chains from one sample in a study of blood T cell repertoires in COVID-19. This table comes from immunoSEQ multiplex PCR, and its TCRdb copy is limited to in-frame clones, with some not included. The sample lists 200,000 to 250,000 clones; around 90% were seen once. Sequenced: peripheral blood. The receptor source for this set is a young man with COVID-19, enrolled during active disease. CDR3s leave out the opening cysteine and the closing phenylalanine or tryptophan.

j_call	v_call	cdr3_aa
TRBJ2-1	TRBV7-2	ASSSTGAGGLNEQF
TRBJ1-2	TRBV6-5	ASTPAGVYGYT
TRBJ1-5	TRBV6-6	ASSEGQYSNQPQH
TRBJ2-5	TRBV19	ASSPQTGLETQY
TRBJ1-6	TRBV4-1	ASSQGSSPLH
TRBJ2-1	TRBV2	ASFRDRAFSSYNEQF
TRBJ1-1	TRBV4-1	ASSQDRGTEAF
TRBJ2-5	TRBV7-2	ASSLASGGKEGETQY
TRBJ1-1	TRBV5-1	ASSLQLNTEAF
TRBJ1-2	TRBV2	ASSEALRGYGGYT
TRBJ1-3	TRBV18	ASSPMDRVRNTIY
TRBJ2-5	TRBV24-1	ATSGGGGTQY
TRBJ1-1	TRBV19	ASSTPDRLNTEAF
TRBJ1-1	TRBV27	ASSSIVRDRDTAF
TRBJ2-3	TRBV6-5	ASRTLAGGQDTQY
TRBJ1-4	TRBV29-1	SADSDEKLF
TRBJ1-1	TRBV19	ASSSLTGNTEAF
TRBJ2-5	TRBV13	ASSPAWLRETQY
TRBJ1-5	TRBV5-1	ASSPGGGNQPQH
TRBJ2-2	TRBV9	ASSVAPAGGSGELF
TRBJ1-2	TRBV2	ASRGQLNYGYT
TRBJ1-5	TRBV10-2	ASSEWTVYSNQPQH
TRBJ1-1	TRBV7-9	ASSPDSLMNTEAF
TRBJ2-5	TRBV5-4	ASSFGGGHGETQY
TRBJ2-7	TRBV2	ASSDGRGVYEQY
TRBJ2-1	TRBV27	ASSKGTSGGWGNEQF
TRBJ1-1	TRBV6-5	ASSYGGRGTEAF
TRBJ1-2	TRBV5-1	ASSPGTGNGYT
TRBJ2-7	TRBV15	ATSRDRGTNYEQY
TRBJ2-1	TRBV5-1	ASSPRTSGGYNEQF
TRBJ2-7	TRBV10-3	AISAQGAPEQY
TRBJ1-5	TRBV19	ATGTDLGQPQH
TRBJ2-5	TRBV4-1	ASSQQLKAGTLQETQY
TRBJ1-2	TRBV5-6	ASSSAGDYGYT
TRBJ2-3	TRBV5-1	ASSLVWGTSGLLSTDTQY
TRBJ1-2	TRBV2	ASSPRGQGGSYT
TRBJ1-1	TRBV6-1	ASSEKVEGWTEAF
TRBJ1-1	TRBV6-5	ASREDPGTEAF
TRBJ2-1	TRBV20-1	SASSAGIYNEQF
TRBJ2-3	TRBV5-1	ASSLDGTGITDTQY
TRBJ2-2	TRBV25-1	ASSEPGVHTGELF
TRBJ2-2	TRBV29-1	SPGEKGLAVANTGELF
TRBJ2-3	TRBV18	ASSPRLPTSTDTQY
TRBJ1-5	TRBV6-6	ASSTHRGVDNQPQH
TRBJ2-1	TRBV7-9	ASSPRLAGDLLEGEQF
TRBJ1-5	TRBV4-1	ASSQERDRGGNQPQH
TRBJ2-3	TRBV5-1	ASSLGPAGATDTQY
TRBJ2-7	TRBV27	ASSLFSGGRPYEQY
TRBJ2-5	TRBV11-2	ASSPQGWETQY
TRBJ2-5	TRBV4-1	ASSPGTSGGARETQY
TRBJ2-2	TRBV14	ASSQDHPGANTGELF